Sequencing of this T cell receptor beta chain was carried out in a study of blood T cell repertoires in COVID-19 (TCRdb year 2020). General notes on the study: The collaborator samples originated in the United States, Italy and Spain and spanned the acute and convalescent phases of COVID-19. The material from the prospective study consisted of cDNA or gDNA derived from T cells, B-cell-depleted T cells, or PBMCs. Deeply sampled blood TCRbeta repertoires from subjects exposed to, actively infected with, or recovered from COVID-19 were included in the dataset. A freely available public database, intended as a resource for researchers studying the immune response to SARS-CoV-2, is where the repertoires were released. Samples were obtained from the ongoing ImmuneRACE study (first 160 participants) and from 950 to 1,500 subjects provided by 6 global collaborators. The sample metadata nearly always contained a de-identified subject ID, COVID-19 status, age in years and sex. Where available, HLA class I and class II types were obtained from metadata supplied by the sample provider rather than from assay-based typing. The paper as a whole reports these results and caveats: The amount of clinical and demographic metadata varied by source and participant and was provided uncurated.

For this chain, trimming is 0 bases at the V end and 9 bases at the J end, and the number of junction bases without a gene match is 12. The CDR3 has 15 amino acids, counting both end residues. CDR3 DNA is the only sequence kept; it has 45 bases, read in frame from the first base. The germline V gene yields SGHRS for CDR1 and YFSETQ for CDR2. TCRbeta CDR3 regions were amplified from genomic DNA using the immunoSEQ Assay, a bias-controlled multiplex PCR. Turning to the authors' computational methods: The number of nucleated cells in each sample was estimated by amplification of reference gene primers within the assay. Sequence reads were collapsed and filtered to measure the absolute abundance of every unique TCRbeta CDR3 rearrangement. For each sample, productive Simpson clonality was calculated as the square root of Simpson's diversity index over productive rearrangements. TCRdb limited this immuneACCESS table to in-frame rearrangements with V and J called. A share of clones is missing; checked studies link under half to unresolved V genes, and the rest is unexplained. Clone size and V and J calls were adopted from that table, with D and trimming inferred from the DNA. Across this sample there are 200,000 to 300,000 clones, with around 86% seen only once. The ten largest clones capture 5% to 7% of the sample.

Notes on this clone: The specificity of this receptor is unknown. Because the CDR3 is missing its conserved closing phenylalanine or tryptophan, this is likely a read error.

One collaborating source in Seattle enrolled patients while the patients were actively infected and followed the patients over time throughout the course of disease. Each collaborating institution followed its own protocols to collect whole blood in K2EDTA tubes. Collaborator samples were shipped for TCRbeta analysis as frozen whole blood, isolated PBMCs, or DNA extracted from either sample type. The receptor was derived from a woman aged 80 or older with COVID-19, enrolled during active disease. Recombination connected TRBV5-1 to TRBJ2-7; 7 junctional bases match TRBD1. Sequencing was performed on peripheral blood. The DNA sequence is TGCGCCAGCAGCTTGGACGGGGACAGCCCCCGGGGGCAGTACCTC. Translated, this gives CASSLDGDSPRGQYL.